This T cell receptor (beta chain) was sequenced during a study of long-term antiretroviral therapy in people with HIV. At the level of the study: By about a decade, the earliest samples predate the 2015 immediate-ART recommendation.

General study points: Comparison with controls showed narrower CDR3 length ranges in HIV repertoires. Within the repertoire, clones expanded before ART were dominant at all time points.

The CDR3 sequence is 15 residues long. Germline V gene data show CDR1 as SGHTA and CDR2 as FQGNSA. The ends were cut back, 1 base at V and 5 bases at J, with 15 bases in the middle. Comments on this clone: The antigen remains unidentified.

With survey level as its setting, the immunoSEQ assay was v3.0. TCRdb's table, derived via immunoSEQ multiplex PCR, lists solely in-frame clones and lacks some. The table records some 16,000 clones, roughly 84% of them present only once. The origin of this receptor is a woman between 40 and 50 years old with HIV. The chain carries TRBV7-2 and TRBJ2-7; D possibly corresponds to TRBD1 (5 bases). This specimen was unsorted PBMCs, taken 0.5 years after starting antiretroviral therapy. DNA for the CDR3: TGTGCCAGCAGCTTAGAGCGCGCTGTGGGGCACGAGCAGTACTTC. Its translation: CASSLERAVGHEQYF.